This T cell receptor beta chain appears in the sequencing data of a study of blood T cells in healthy people across ages. CDR1 is SEHNR, CDR2 FQNEAQ, per germline (reference sequence). This CDR3 region has 17 residues. V lost 5 bases to trimming and J lost 7 bases; unmatched junction nucleotides: 16. The authors ran a second PCR of 7 to 11 cycles using a sample-barcoded 5' primer and a J-beta primer mix. TCRdb processed the 5' RACE reads anew with MiXCR; each CDR3 protein has one entry. The repertoire holds roughly 1.5 million distinct CDR3 sequences, with approximately 39% as singletons. Notes on this clonotype: What it binds is unknown.

Study-level findings and limits: There were more naive CD4+ cells and higher diversity in long-lived donors than in aged donors. Age brought a roughly linear fall in TCR beta diversity measured per million T cells.

The chain has TRBV7-9 and TRBJ2-7, with 11 positions matching TRBD2. This TCR was sampled from a woman younger than 35 in good health. The sample was blood. The CDR3 region has the DNA TGTGCCAGCAGCCCACCGACTAGCGGGATTAGGGGGAATGAGCAGTACTTC. Translated: CASSPPTSGIRGNEQYF.